The 29 T cell receptor beta chains reported below all come from one sample, sequenced in a study of blood T cell repertoires in COVID-19. The protocol was immunoSEQ multiplex PCR, while the TCRdb copy is restricted to in-frame clones and leaves out a portion. The sample contains 100,000 or so clones, about 72% of which appear only once. The specimen sequenced was peripheral blood. The receptors were gathered from a man aged 55 to 70 with active or convalescent COVID-19.

The rearrangement uses TRBV27 and TRBJ1-2; TRBD1 matches at 8 bases. Looked up from germline, CDR1 is MNHEY and CDR2 is SMNVEV (reference sequence). This CDR3 is 13 amino acids long. Trimming took 5 bases from V and 7 from J; bases not matched to a gene: 6. The CDR3 bases are TGTGCCAGCAGTCTAGGACAGGGAGGTGGCTACACCTTC. Translating gives CASSLGQGGGYTF.

The chain couples TRBV6-5 to TRBJ1-2; a possible D gene is TRBD1 (6 bases). In germline, CDR1 is MNHEY, CDR2 SVGAGI. V lost 7 bases, J lost 0 bases, and 15 bases lay in between. The CDR3 is 15 amino acids. CDR3 protein: CASKTGTPTNYGYTF. In nucleotides, the CDR3 is TGTGCCAGCAAAACCGGGACACCAACTAACTATGGCTACACCTTC.

This chain connects TRBV28 to TRBJ1-2; possibly TRBD1 for D (5 bases). The germline V gene encodes CDR1 MDHEN and CDR2 SYDVKM. Trimming removed 4 bases at V and 4 bases at J, with 16 bases between. This CDR3 spans 15 amino acids. The CDR3 reads CASSSLGTDFYGYTF. The CDR3 region has the DNA TGTGCCAGCAGTTCCCTCGGGACTGACTTCTATGGCTACACCTTC.

The V and J genes are TRBV7-2 and TRBJ2-3, with 9 bases that match TRBD2. This CDR3 is built from 16 residues. V dropped 0 bases and J dropped 8; count of bases not matched to a gene: 9. Germline lookup yields CDR1 SGHTA and CDR2 FQGNSA. CDR3 DNA sequence: TGTGCCAGCAGCTTAGCCCCAGCGGGAGGAGGGGCTACGCAGTATTTT. It translates to CASSLAPAGGGATQYF.

The rearrangement joins TRBV5-5 to TRBJ2-2; TRBD1 agrees at 11 bases. Germline values: CDR1 SGHKS, CDR2 YYEKEE (reference sequence). CDR3 length equals 14 residues. The ends lost 4 bases at V and 9 bases at J; junction bases unmatched: 5. In DNA, the CDR3 is TGTGCCAGCAGCGGGGACAGGGGGAACAGGGAGCTGTTTTTT. Encoded protein: CASSGDRGNRELFF.

This chain joins TRBV7-9 and TRBJ2-1; TRBD1 might be the D (6 bases). Trimming removed 2 bases at V and 7 bases at J, with 6 bases between. Germline V gene data show CDR1 as SEHNR and CDR2 as FQNEAQ (reference sequence). The CDR3 has 12 residues. Written as DNA, the CDR3 is TGTGCCAGCAGCTTACAGGGGAATGAGCAGTTCTTC. It encodes CASSLQGNEQFF.

The chain uses TRBV29-1 and TRBJ1-4; weak D call: TRBD1 (6 bases). The V gene lost 4 bases and the J gene lost 5 bases, with 11 bases spanning the gap. The CDR3 length is 13 residues. Germline values: CDR1 SQVTM, CDR2 ANQGSEA. The chain's CDR3 is CSVVTGRNEKLFF. For the CDR3, the DNA is TGCAGCGTTGTGACAGGTCGGAATGAAAAACTGTTTTTT.

V and J are TRBV4-3 and TRBJ2-3, with 8 nucleotides matching TRBD2. The CDR3 covers 19 residues. V shed 2 bases, J shed 3 bases, and the junction held 16 bases outside the gene matches. CDR1 and CDR2 from the germline V gene are LGHNA and YSLEER. The CDR3 DNA reads as TGCGCCAGCAGCCAACCCCCTTATGGGAGCGGGAGTTCAACAGATACGCAGTATTTT. Translated, it gives CASSQPPYGSGSSTDTQYF.

This chain links TRBV7-2 with TRBJ1-3; TRBD1 is a possible D gene (5 bases). CDR3 size: 15 residues. CDR1 is SGHTA, CDR2 FQGNSA, per germline. V was pared by 3 bases and J by 0 bases, with 9 bases between. This CDR3 reads CASSFPTVSGNTIYF. CDR3 coding DNA: TGTGCCAGCAGCTTCCCGACAGTCTCTGGAAACACCATATATTTT.

The chain links TRBV6-5 to TRBJ2-1, with 12 positions matching TRBD2. The trim removed 7 bases at V and 4 bases at J, leaving 2 bases unmatched. The CDR3 has 14 amino acids. CDR1 MNHEY and CDR2 SVGAGI come from the germline V gene. CDR3 in DNA: TGTGCCAGCATTCTAGCGGGAGGGTACAATGAGCAGTTCTTC. Translation gives CASILAGGYNEQFF.

This sequence joins TRBV7-8 and TRBJ2-7; 9 bases line up with TRBD1. The CDR3 totals 16 residues. V was pared by 3 bases and J by 2 bases, with 8 bases of the junction left unmatched. CDR1 is SGHVS and CDR2 is FQNEAQ in the germline V gene. The CDR3 sequence is CASSFHPGQGPYEQYF. In DNA form, the CDR3 reads TGTGCCAGCAGCTTTCATCCGGGACAGGGTCCCTACGAGCAGTACTTC.

DNA of the CDR3: TGTGCCAGCAGTTTACGGACAGGATGGGGCTACACCTTC. It translates to CASSLRTGWGYTF. The chain has TRBV28 and TRBJ1-2, with 7 bases lining up with TRBD1. The CDR3 totals 13 residues. V trimming: 2 bases; J trimming: 8 bases; junction bases outside the gene matches: 5. The germline gives CDR1 MDHEN, CDR2 SYDVKM.

The rearrangement links TRBV28 to TRBJ1-2; D uncertain. The CDR3 is made up of 12 amino acids. V shed 4 bases and J shed 2 bases, with 5 bases lying between them. The germline CDR1 and CDR2 sequences are MDHEN and SYDVKM. The CDR3 DNA sequence: TGTGCCAGCAGTTCCCCAAACTATGGCTACACCTTC. Translated: CASSSPNYGYTF.

This chain connects TRBV28 to TRBJ2-5; 10 bases map to TRBD1. Germline lookup yields CDR1 MDHEN and CDR2 SYDVKM. The CDR3 consists of 16 residues. With V trimmed by 3 bases and J by 5 bases, 9 bases remained unmatched. The CDR3 coding sequence is TGTGCCAGCAGTTTCGATTGGGGACAGGGGCGGGAGACCCAGTACTTC. Translation gives CASSFDWGQGRETQYF.

The V and J genes are TRBV7-8 and TRBJ2-7, with D perhaps TRBD2 (5 bases). V gave up 5 bases and J gave up 1 base, with 18 bases separating them. The CDR3 runs to 16 residues. Germline V gives CDR1 SGHVS, CDR2 FQNEAQ. DNA for the CDR3: TGTGCCAGCAGCCCCCAAATAGCGCTAAGATCCTACGAGCAGTACTTC. Amino acids: CASSPQIALRSYEQYF. Full variable domain (rest looked up from reference TRBV7-8 and TRBJ2-7): GAGVSQSPRYKVAKRGQDVALRCDPISGHVSLFWYQQALGQGPEFLTYFQNEAQLDKSGLPSDRFFAERPEGSVSTLKIQRTQQEDSAVYLCASSPQIALRSYEQYFGPGTRLTVT.

The chain is built from TRBV3-1 (or the pseudogene TRBV3-2) and TRBJ2-2; D is ambiguous. Trimming removed 1 base at V and 1 base at J, with 7 bases between. Germline V gene lookup returns CDR1 LGHDT and CDR2 YNNKEL (reference sequence). CDR3 length: 15 residues. The chain's CDR3 is CASSQGGLNTGELFF. DNA for the CDR3: TGTGCCAGCAGCCAAGGTGGGCTGAACACCGGGGAGCTGTTTTTT.

This clone was seen once. The V call is TRBV6-1, the J call TRBJ1-1; 7 nucleotides match TRBD1. V lost 2 bases and J lost 4; bases outside the gene matches: 7. This CDR3 has 15 residues. Germline V gene data show CDR1 as MNHNS and CDR2 as SASEGT. The CDR3 sequence is CASSERQGYGTEAFF. CDR3 in DNA: TGTGCCAGCAGTGAACGACAGGGTTATGGCACTGAAGCTTTCTTT.

This chain joins TRBV19 and TRBJ1-3; possible D gene TRBD1, 5 bases. This CDR3 spans 16 amino acids. V was clipped by 5 bases and J by 1 base, with 15 bases between them. Germline values: CDR1 LNHDA, CDR2 SQIVND (reference sequence). The CDR3 loop reads CASSPPGLGSGNTIYF. CDR3 nucleotide sequence: TGTGCCAGTAGTCCACCGGGACTGGGATCTGGAAACACCATATATTTT.

The CDR3, as DNA: TGTGCCAGTAGCTACGACAGGGTTAACACCGGGGAGCTGTTTTTT. This encodes CASSYDRVNTGELFF. This chain uses TRBV19 with TRBJ2-2; 7 bases are a match to TRBD1. Losses at the gene ends were 6 bases for V and 2 bases for J; bases not matched to a gene: 6. CDR3 length: 15 residues. CDR1 and CDR2 from the germline V gene are LNHDA and SQIVND (reference sequence).

This clone was recorded only once. The junction does not match germline at one end; this may be a read error. The chain recombines TRBV7-8 with TRBJ2-7; tentative D call: TRBD1 (6 bases). This CDR3 contains 12 residues. Germline V gene sequence: CDR1 SGHVS, CDR2 FQNEAQ. CDR3 loop: CASSPWTARLDF. CDR3 bases: TGTGCCAGCAGCCCGTGGACAGCCCGCTTAGACTTC.

This chain uses TRBV27 with TRBJ1-5; 7 bases are shared with TRBD1. The V segment lost 5 bases and the J segment 6 bases; nucleotides outside the gene matches: 7. There are 14 residues in the CDR3. CDR1 MNHEY and CDR2 SMNVEV come from the germline V gene (reference sequence). The CDR3 DNA sequence: TGTGCCAGCAGTCCCGACAGGGTGGCTCAGCCCCAGCATTTT. The encoded protein is CASSPDRVAQPQHF.

The chain carries TRBV6-2 or TRBV6-3 and TRBJ1-2; D may be TRBD1 (5 bases). Germline CDR1 MNHEY, CDR2 SVGEGT. The CDR3 has 14 amino acids. V lost 6 bases and J lost 7, with 18 bases in between. The CDR3 sequence: CASSAAGRASGYTF. The CDR3 DNA is TGTGCCAGCAGCGCCGCCGGCAGGGCCTCTGGCTACACCTTC.

The chain carries TRBV9 and TRBJ1-3; D remains ambiguous. This CDR3 contains 15 residues. CDR1 is SGDLS and CDR2 is YYNGEE in the germline V gene. V gave up 0 bases and J gave up 4 bases, with 11 bases separating them. The CDR3 here is CASSVEAIEGNTIYF. CDR3 DNA sequence: TGTGCCAGCAGCGTAGAAGCAATAGAAGGAAACACCATATATTTT.

Worth noting for this clone: The sample has other DNA sequences that encode this CDR3 too. V gene TRBV12-3 or TRBV12-4 combines with J gene TRBJ1-2; D call uncertain. The CDR3 is made up of 13 amino acids. Trimming stripped 2 bases from V and 4 bases from J, with 8 bases between. The CDR3 spells CASSLSGSYGYTF. The CDR3 coding sequence is TGTGCCAGCAGTTTATCCGGGAGCTATGGCTACACCTTC.

The gene calls are TRBV30 and TRBJ2-7; D perhaps matches TRBD1 (5 bases). Trimming removed 2 bases at V and 1 base at J, with 9 bases between. Germline CDR1 GTSNPN, CDR2 SVGIG (reference sequence). The CDR3 is made up of 13 amino acids. The CDR3 coding sequence is TGTGCCTGGAGTTCCAGGGTTTCCTACGAGCAGTACTTC. Translation: CAWSSRVSYEQYF.

The chain joins TRBV7-9 to TRBJ2-1; D possibly corresponds to TRBD2 (5 bases). Germline V gene sequence: CDR1 SEHNR, CDR2 FQNEAQ (reference sequence). With 0 bases removed from V and 1 base from J, the gap between germline ends came to 10 bases. The CDR3 is 16 amino acids. The CDR3 bases are TGTGCCAGCAGCTTAGCGGTGGGAGCGTCCTACAATGAGCAGTTCTTC. Its protein is CASSLAVGASYNEQFF.

V usage is TRBV3-1 (or the pseudogene TRBV3-2) and J usage is TRBJ2-3; TRBD1 aligns across 7 bases. The ends lost 2 bases at V and 7 bases at J; junction bases unmatched: 9. The CDR3 totals 15 residues. Germline CDR1 LGHDT, CDR2 YNNKEL (reference sequence). Here the CDR3 DNA reads TGTGCCAGCAGCCAATCCGGGACAGAGAAGAATACGCAGTATTTT. It codes for CASSQSGTEKNTQYF.

The V call is TRBV28, the J call TRBJ1-5; TRBD1 might be the D (5 bases). Germline CDR1 is MDHEN and CDR2 is SYDVKM. Trimming shortened V by 6 bases and J by 0 bases, and 18 bases separated the two germline ends. The CDR3 is 17 residues long. The CDR3 nucleotides read TGTGCCAGCAGCCTTAACCAGGGCACTTATAGCAATCAGCCCCAGCATTTT. Amino acids: CASSLNQGTYSNQPQHF.

The chain carries TRBV21-1 and TRBJ2-3; whether TRBD2, the table's D call, matches the DNA was not checked. TRBV21-1 is reported as a pseudogene. The CDR3 runs 15 residues. The CDR3 nucleotides are TGTGCCAGCTTATCGGGGTATCAGGACACAGATACGCAGTATTTT. Translating it yields CASLSGYQDTDTQYF.